The 18 T cell receptor beta chains in this list originate from one sample, sequenced in a study of response to subunit inactivated influenza vaccine. Via MiXCR, TCRdb re-called the RT-PCR reads, giving one row per CDR3 protein. The repertoire holds around 200,000 distinct CDR3 sequences, more than 10% seen once, with 29% in the top ten. The same data also contributed to another study, on T cells expressing NK-cell markers. That report adds: Template switching by 5'RACE with UMIs generated the TCR beta cDNA.

The sample in question was CD8+ T cells sorted from PBMCs, obtained 12 days after vaccination. The receptor source for this set is a man aged 50-60 years who received an inactivated influenza vaccine.

This clonotype was recorded only once. V usage is TRBV19 and J usage is TRBJ1-1, with D possibly TRBD1 on 6 matching bases. The germline CDR1 and CDR2 sequences are LNHDA and SQIVND (reference sequence). This CDR3 is 12 amino acids long. Trimming shortened V by 6 bases and J by 4 bases, and 9 bases separated the two germline ends. This CDR3 reads CASRQGGTEAFF. The CDR3 region has the DNA TGTGCCAGTAGACAGGGTGGCACTGAAGCTTTCTTT.

This rearrangement joins TRBV6-2 or TRBV6-3 to TRBJ2-7, with D unresolved. Germline CDR1 is MNHEY and CDR2 is SVGEGT. CDR3 length equals 13 residues. Trimming removed 2 bases from V and 9 bases from J, with 14 bases in between. The CDR3, as DNA: TGTGCCAGCAGTTACGGCAGATCTACGGGGCAGTACTTC. Protein sequence: CASSYGRSTGQYF.

The rearrangement uses TRBV5-1 and TRBJ2-3; D remains ambiguous. The CDR3 is 11 residues long. V dropped 7 bases and J dropped 4 bases, with 7 bases sitting between them. From germline, CDR1 is SGHRS and CDR2 YFSETQ. CDR3: CASRDADTQYF. In DNA form, the CDR3 reads TGCGCCAGCCGAGACGCAGATACGCAGTATTTT.

This clonotype was detected a few times. This chain uses TRBV28 with TRBJ1-5, with D perhaps TRBD1 (6 bases). V was trimmed by 2 bases and J by 5 bases, leaving 19 bases between them. The germline gives CDR1 MDHEN, CDR2 SYDVKM. CDR3 length: 17 residues. CDR3: CASSLLPGSGEDQPQHF. The CDR3 nucleotides read TGTGCCAGCAGTTTACTCCCGGGGTCAGGGGAGGATCAGCCCCAGCATTTT.

This clonotype was found once. V gene TRBV13 combines with J gene TRBJ2-7; D not resolved. Germline loops: CDR1 PRHDT, CDR2 FYEKMQ (reference sequence). CDR3 length: 13 residues. V dropped 5 bases and J dropped 9 bases, with 17 bases sitting between them. The CDR3 DNA sequence: TGTGCCAGCAGCACCGGTCCCCGCTGCCCGCAGTACTTC. Translated, it gives CASSTGPRCPQYF.

This sequence joins TRBV19 and TRBJ2-1; D perhaps matches TRBD2 (6 bases). The CDR3 sequence is 16 residues long. Trimming took off 1 base at V and 2 bases at J, with 12 bases between the two ends. CDR1 and CDR2 (germline): LNHDA, SQIVND (reference sequence). The CDR3 spells CASSIGSGRAYNEQFF. DNA for the CDR3: TGTGCCAGTAGTATAGGTTCCGGGAGAGCCTACAATGAGCAGTTCTTC.

This clonotype was counted a few times. The V gene is TRBV11-2, the J gene TRBJ2-1; the D gene is possibly TRBD2 (5 bases). The CDR3 runs 15 residues. Trimming stripped 7 bases from V and 4 bases from J, with 17 bases between. The V gene's germline CDR1 is SGHAT and CDR2 FQNNGV. DNA for the CDR3: TGTGCCAGCAAAGGTAGCGACGCCCTTTACAATGAGCAGTTCTTC. Translation gives CASKGSDALYNEQFF. The full variable domain, its missing parts supplied by reference TRBV11-2 and TRBJ2-1, is EAGVAQSPRYKIIEKRQSVAFWCNPISGHATLYWYQQILGQGPKLLIQFQNNGVVDDSQLPKDRFSAERLKGVDSTLKIQPAKLEDSAVYLCASKGSDALYNEQFFGPGTRLTVL.

The genes are TRBV3-1 and TRBJ2-3; D is unresolved. The CDR3 consists of 12 residues. V lost 5 bases to trimming and J lost 2 bases, with 5 bases between them. CDR1 and CDR2 (germline): LGHDT, YNNKEL (reference sequence). The CDR3 DNA follows: TGTGCCAGCAGCAGAGACACAGATACGCAGTATTTT. This translates into CASSRDTDTQYF.

The chain recombines TRBV2 with TRBJ2-2; the D call may be TRBD1 or TRBD2 (6 bases each). Trimming took 6 bases from V and 1 from J, leaving 18 bases between them. CDR1 and CDR2 from the germline V gene are SNHLY and FYNNEI. The CDR3 sequence is 17 residues long. The CDR3 DNA reads TGTGCCAGCAGGATAAGGGGGGACGTACAGAACACCGGGGAGCTGTTTTTT. Translation gives CASRIRGDVQNTGELFF.

In its sample, this clonotype was seen a few times. This chain connects TRBV10-3 to TRBJ2-3, with 9 bases matching TRBD2. Germline assignment: CDR1 ENHRY and CDR2 SYGVKD. V dropped 4 bases and J dropped 3; count of bases not matched to a gene: 8. This CDR3 has 16 amino acids. CDR3 amino acids: CAISVPPRGGTDTQYF. CDR3 bases: TGTGCCATCAGTGTTCCCCCGCGGGGGGGTACAGATACGCAGTATTTT.

The chain recombines TRBV28 with TRBJ1-2; tentative D call: TRBD1 (5 bases). V was pared by 2 bases and J by 2 bases, with 12 bases between. The CDR3 runs 15 residues. CDR1 and CDR2 (germline): MDHEN, SYDVKM. Written as DNA, the CDR3 is TGTGCCAGCAGTTTAGACAGCTACTTCAACTATGGCTACACCTTC. It yields the protein CASSLDSYFNYGYTF.

This rearrangement joins TRBV7-8 to TRBJ1-5; 7 nucleotides agree with TRBD1. Unmatched junction bases numbered 10, after V lost 5 bases and J lost 3 bases. This CDR3 has 16 residues. CDR1 and CDR2 (germline): SGHVS, FQNEAQ. The chain's CDR3 is CASSPTGALLNQPQHF. DNA of the CDR3: TGTGCCAGCAGCCCTACAGGGGCCCTCCTCAATCAGCCCCAGCATTTT.

The chain links TRBV18 to TRBJ2-5, with D perhaps given as TRBD1 or TRBD2 (5 bases each). Germline-derived CDR1 and CDR2 are KGHSH and LQKENI. V was shortened by 5 bases and J by 0 bases, with 13 bases between the two germline ends. This CDR3 comprises 15 residues. CDR3 loop: CASSSRDGYQETQYF. CDR3 nucleotide sequence: TGTGCCAGCTCATCAAGGGACGGCTACCAAGAGACCCAGTACTTC.

The rearrangement links TRBV20-1 to TRBJ2-1; 8 nucleotides align to TRBD1. V was clipped by 0 bases and J by 8 bases; unmatched bases: 6. This CDR3 is built from 14 residues. Germline-derived CDR1 and CDR2 are DFQATT and SNEGSKA (reference sequence). CDR3 sequence (DNA): TGCAGTGCTAGAGACCGGGACAGGAGCGATGAGCAGTTCTTC. Translated, it gives CSARDRDRSDEQFF.

This clonotype occurred a few times. The gene calls are TRBV4-3 and TRBJ1-6; possible D gene TRBD1, 5 bases. Germline CDR1 is LGHNA and CDR2 is YSLEER. This CDR3 has 15 amino acids. Trimming stripped 2 bases from V and 6 bases from J, with 11 bases between. The CDR3 loop reads CASSQSWGTNSPLHF. Here the CDR3 DNA reads TGCGCCAGCAGCCAAAGTTGGGGCACTAATTCACCCCTCCACTTT.

The chain links TRBV2 to TRBJ2-4, with D tentatively TRBD1 (6 bases). The V end lost 3 bases, the J end lost 11 bases, and 11 bases lay between the germline ends. Germline loops: CDR1 SNHLY, CDR2 FYNNEI. This CDR3 spans 12 amino acids. The CDR3 DNA sequence: TGTGCCAGCAGTGAGGACAGTCTTGTTCAGTACTTC. Encoded protein: CASSEDSLVQYF.

Ten or more counts support this clonotype. The chain is built from TRBV7-8 and TRBJ2-1; D not resolved. Between the trimmed V and J ends, which lost 4 bases and 7 bases, there was a span of 11 bases. The CDR3 contains 13 residues. CDR1 is SGHVS, CDR2 FQNEAQ, per germline. The CDR3 reads CASSYNTENEQFF. The CDR3 DNA reads as TGTGCCAGCAGCTACAACACTGAAAATGAGCAGTTCTTC.

This clonotype was seen a few times. The chain employs TRBV15 and TRBJ1-2; 7 bases align to TRBD1. The CDR3 totals 15 residues. Germline CDR1 is LNHNV and CDR2 is YYDKDF (reference sequence). Trimming cost V 4 bases and J 8 bases; bases outside gene matches: 13. The chain's CDR3 is CATSKSRDRPWGYTF. CDR3 in DNA: TGTGCCACCAGCAAATCCCGGGACAGACCTTGGGGCTACACCTTC.